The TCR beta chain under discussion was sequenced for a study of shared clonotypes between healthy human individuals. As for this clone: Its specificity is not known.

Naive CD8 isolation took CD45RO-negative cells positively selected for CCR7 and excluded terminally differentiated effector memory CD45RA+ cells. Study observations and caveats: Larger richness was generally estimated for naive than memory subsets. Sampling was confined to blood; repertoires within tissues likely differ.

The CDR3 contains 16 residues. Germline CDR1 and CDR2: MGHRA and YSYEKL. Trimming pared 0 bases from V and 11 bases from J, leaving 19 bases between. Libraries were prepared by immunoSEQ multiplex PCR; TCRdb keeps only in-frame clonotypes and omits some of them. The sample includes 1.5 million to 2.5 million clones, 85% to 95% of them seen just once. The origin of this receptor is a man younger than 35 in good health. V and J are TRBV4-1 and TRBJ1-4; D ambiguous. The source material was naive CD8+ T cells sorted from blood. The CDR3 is CASSQDGGMRDGKLFF. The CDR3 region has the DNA TGCGCCAGCAGCCAAGACGGCGGTATGCGGGATGGGAAACTGTTTTTT.